This TCR beta chain derives from a study of molecular identifiers for immune sequencing clone quantification. The sample holds a few counts of this clonotype. Its antigen is unidentified. Bulk libraries came from a prior protocol with listed TCR primers. One entry per CDR3 protein, called by TCRdb with MiXCR from the PCR reads. The sample carries 300,000 to 400,000 distinct CDR3 sequences, roughly 24% recorded once. It was from approximately 22,000 to 940,000 sorted cells, with 10%, 30% or 50% RNA, that naive CD8 libraries came. Study observations and caveats: Clonotypes topping 20 RNA copies carried over 97% of effector molecules but under 1% of naive ones. The sizes of highly expanded clones could be underestimated when identical TCR molecules share a barcode.

V was clipped by 2 bases and J by 3 bases, with 7 bases between them. Germline V gene sequence: CDR1 MNHEY, CDR2 SMNVEV (reference sequence). This CDR3 is built from 13 residues. J is TRBJ1-1 and V is TRBV27, with D hard to call. The sequenced material came from naive CD8+ T cells from blood, with Jurkat cell RNA spiked in. Subset denoted: FACS-sorted CD8+CD4-CCR7+CD45RA+ naive T cells. The origin of this receptor is a human donor in good health. Some libraries in this study had Jurkat cell RNA spiked in. CDR3 region: CASSLMSYTEAFF. The DNA for the CDR3 is TGTGCCAGCAGTTTAATGAGCTACACTGAAGCTTTCTTT.